A single T cell receptor (beta chain) is shown here with its context. The target antigen is unknown. The V and J ends lost 3 bases and 7 bases, in that order; junction bases with no gene match: 5. Per germline, CDR1 LNHDA and CDR2 SQIVND (reference sequence). The CDR3 totals 14 residues. This record comes from a study of lymphopenia after photon versus proton radiotherapy. Study-level findings and limits: Photon-treated patients lost naive T cells and TCR diversity; proton-treated stayed stable. Larger post-nadir TCR diversity loss correlated inversely with survival in deceased patients.

Assay used: immunoSEQ multiplex PCR; TCRdb lists only in-frame clones, some missing. Among 75,000 or so clones, about four fifths were seen once, and the ten largest hold about 1.3%. This clonotype was sampled from a man aged 60-69 years with pancreatic cancer. Sequenced material: peripheral blood, taken from a patient treated with proton-based radiotherapy. This chain joins TRBV19 and TRBJ1-5, with TRBD1 identical over 8 bases. CDR3 DNA sequence: TGTGCCAGTAGTATCAGGGGGCTAGGCCAGCCCCAGCATTTT. It translates to CASSIRGLGQPQHF. The full variable domain, rest sourced from reference TRBV19 and TRBJ1-5, is DGGITQSPKYLFRKEGQNVTLSCEQNLNHDAMYWYRQDPGQGLRLIYYSQIVNDFQKGDIAEGYSVSREKKESFPLTVTSAQKNPTAFYLCASSIRGLGQPQHFGDGTRLSIL.